This T cell receptor beta chain was captured in a study of blood T cell repertoires in COVID-19. Background on the study: COVID-19 samples, acute and convalescent, were from the United States, Italy and Spain. T cells, B-cell-depleted T cells, or PBMCs provided the cDNA or gDNA that served as material.

As handled by the study authors: Quantification of nucleated cells was approximated via reference gene primer amplification. Generated by immunoSEQ multiplex PCR, the TCRdb table keeps only in-frame clones and is missing some. V and J calls and clone size follow that table, whereas D and trimming were derived from the DNA. The table has under 200,000 clones, about 86% seen once; the top ten hold roughly 7%. This clone was observed a handful of times. Trimming removed 4 bases from V and 6 bases from J; junction bases left unmatched: 5. Germline V gene data show CDR1 as LNHDA and CDR2 as SQIVND (reference sequence). CDR3 length: 13 amino acids.

The gene calls are TRBV19 and TRBJ1-2, with 7 nucleotides matching TRBD1. Material for sequencing was peripheral blood. The source is a man aged 50-59 years with active or convalescent COVID-19. The CDR3 loop reads CASSTTGNNGYTF. CDR3 in DNA: TGTGCCAGTAGTACGACAGGGAATAATGGCTACACCTTC.